Each of the 5 T cell receptor beta chains below was sequenced from the same sample in a study of cytomegalovirus exposure and HLA in healthy donors. Amplification used 60 Vbeta primers and 13 Jbeta primers. Method: immunoSEQ multiplex PCR; TCRdb's copy keeps in-frame clones and lacks some. The table records over 70,000 clones, under 85% of them present only once. The sample was PBMCs. The receptors stem from a male donor in good health and CMV-seronegative.

The chain uses TRBV30 and TRBJ1-4, with 7 bases that match TRBD1. After removal of 5 bases from V and 4 bases from J, the junction contained 7 bases not matched to a gene. The length of the CDR3 is 14 residues. Germline V gene sequence: CDR1 GTSNPN, CDR2 SVGIG (reference sequence). The DNA of the CDR3 is TGTGCCTGGGGAGGGGGCGCAGGTAATGAAAAACTGTTTTTT. It is translated as CAWGGGAGNEKLFF.

The rearrangement links TRBV5-1 to TRBJ2-5; the match to TRBD1 covers 11 bases. The J call may be mistaken, given a closer DNA end match to TRBJ2-7. The germline CDR1 and CDR2 sequences are SGHRS and YFSETQ. CDR3 length: 17 residues. The DNA of the CDR3 is TGCGCCAGCAGCTTGGGACCTCGCGGGACAGGGGGTTACGAGCAGTACTTC. Amino acid sequence: CASSLGPRGTGGYEQYF.

V and J are TRBV7-9 and TRBJ2-7; TRBD2 is a possible D gene (5 bases). The V gene's germline CDR1 is SEHNR and CDR2 FQNEAQ (reference sequence). The CDR3 spans 13 residues. V was pared by 2 bases and J by 5 bases, with 10 bases between. DNA for the CDR3: TGTGCCAGCAGCTTAAGTCACGGGGACGAGCAGTACTTC. Its translation is CASSLSHGDEQYF.

The chain combines TRBV15 with TRBJ2-7; D is uncertain. Germline V gives CDR1 LNHNV, CDR2 YYDKDF (reference sequence). The CDR3 length is 13 residues. Trimming removed 0 bases from V and 6 bases from J, with 9 bases in between. In DNA form, the CDR3 reads TGTGCCACCAGCAGAGATCTCGCGCGCGAGCAGTACTTC. The encoded protein is CATSRDLAREQYF.

The CDR3 reads CASSFDRGGGNNIQYF. CDR3 nucleotide sequence: TGTGCCAGCAGTTTCGACAGGGGAGGGGGCAACAACATTCAGTACTTC. The gene calls are TRBV27 and TRBJ2-4; TRBD1 might be the D (8 bases). This CDR3 has 16 residues. V was trimmed by 3 bases and J by 7 bases, leaving 19 bases between them. From germline, CDR1 is MNHEY and CDR2 SMNVEV (reference sequence).